This T cell receptor beta chain was obtained from a study of blood T cell repertoires in COVID-19. Study overall: The samples span acute and convalescent COVID-19 from the United States, Italy and Spain. T cells, B-cell-depleted T cells, or PBMCs supplied cDNA or gDNA.

Source study methods: Reference gene primer amplification gave nucleated cell count estimates. Produced via immunoSEQ multiplex PCR; TCRdb's table is partial and in-frame only. V and J calls plus clone size are reproduced from that table; the DNA served to infer D and trimming. This table has some 130,000 clones, more than 85% appearing once. Sequencing used peripheral blood. The receptor was derived from a man in his fifties or sixties with COVID-19, enrolled during active disease.

CDR3 region: CASSHWTSSGGEYNEQFF. The CDR3 bases are TGTGCCAGCAGCCATTGGACCTCTAGCGGGGGGGAGTACAATGAGCAGTTCTTC. The chain couples TRBV3-1 (or the pseudogene TRBV3-2) to TRBJ2-1, with 12 positions matching TRBD2. CDR1 and CDR2 (germline): LGHDT, YNNKEL (reference sequence). V lost 3 bases, J lost 4 bases, and 10 bases stayed unmatched. The CDR3 consists of 18 residues.